What follows is one T cell receptor beta chain and its context. CDR1 is SGHAT and CDR2 is FQNNGV in the germline V gene. The CDR3 extends over 18 amino acids. With 5 bases clipped from V and 10 bases from J, the junction kept 20 bases outside the gene matches. This sample is drawn from a study of blood T cell repertoires in COVID-19. The study counted Cohort 3 donors as recovered given two negative PCRs, clearance, or symptom resolution. The table came from immunoSEQ multiplex PCR; TCRdb's copy has only in-frame clones and leaves some out. The sample has some 250,000 clones; approximately 85% are singletons.

What was sequenced was PBMCs or T cells enriched from blood (not recorded which). The TCR was taken from a woman in her forties or fifties who had recovered from COVID-19. The chain recombines TRBV11-2 with TRBJ2-1; TRBD2 matches at 10 bases. CDR3 nucleotide sequence: TGTGCCAGCAGCGGGCTAGCGGGAGAAGCTGGGGCAATAGAAGAGCAGTTCTTC. It specifies CASSGLAGEAGAIEEQFF.